This is a list of T cell receptor beta chains from one sample in a study of identical twins. TCRdb re-analysed the 5' RACE reads in MiXCR, keeping a single row per CDR3 protein. The sample shows about 340,000 distinct CDR3 sequences, approximately 8.7% of them seen only once. Source material: naive T cells sorted from blood. These receptors came from a woman aged 45-60 years in good health. The CDR3 runs from the conserved cysteine through the conserved F or W. A D gene is named only where the DNA matches it firmly. Only some rows state a clone size, as once, few, many or a class for expanded clones.

DNA | CDR3 | size | V | D | J
TGTGCTAGTGGTTTCGATAGCGGGAGAGATACGCAGTATTTT | CASGFDSGRDTQYF | many | TRBV12-5 | TRBD2 | TRBJ2-3
TGCAGTGCCACCCTCCCGAGGTTATACGAGCAGTACTTC | CSATLPRLYEQYF | many | TRBV20-1 | - | TRBJ2-7
TGTGCCACCAGTGATTCGGGACAGGGCAATGAGCAGTTCTTC | CATSDSGQGNEQFF | few | TRBV24-1 | TRBD1 | TRBJ2-1
TGTGCCACCAGCGGTATGGTTGGCGGGAGCACAGATACGCAGTATTTT | CATSGMVGGSTDTQYF | few | TRBV15 | - | TRBJ2-3
TGCGCCAGCAGCTTACAGCAGGGCCACACCGGGGAGCTGTTTTTT | CASSLQQGHTGELFF | many | TRBV5-1 | - | TRBJ2-2
TGCAGTGCTAGAGATGGCAGATCCACAGATACGCAGTATTTT | CSARDGRSTDTQYF | - | TRBV20-1 | - | TRBJ2-3
TGTGCCAGCAGCTTAGAAGGGGGATACGGCAAAAACATTCAGTACTTC | CASSLEGGYGKNIQYF | few | TRBV13 | - | TRBJ2-4
TGCAGTGCTATCCAGGACAGGGGCTACACCGGGGAGCTGTTTTTT | CSAIQDRGYTGELFF | - | TRBV20-1 | TRBD1 | TRBJ2-2
TGCGCCAGCAGCCCCCGGGACAGGGCCTACGAGCAGTACTTC | CASSPRDRAYEQYF | - | TRBV5-1 | TRBD1 | TRBJ2-7
TGCGCCAGCAGCTTGAGGACTATATCAGATACGCAGTATTTT | CASSLRTISDTQYF | - | TRBV5-1 | - | TRBJ2-3
TGTGCCAGCAGCCAGACCCGGAGTTTTGATACGCAGTATTTT | CASSQTRSFDTQYF | - | TRBV5-4 | - | TRBJ2-3
TGTGCCGGGACTAGCGGGGGAAACACCGGGGAGCTGTTTTTT | CAGTSGGNTGELFF | many | TRBV10-3 | TRBD2 | TRBJ2-2
TGTGCCACCAGCAGAGGGACTAGCGGGAGTGGGATTAATGAGCAGTTCTTC | CATSRGTSGSGINEQFF | - | TRBV15 | TRBD2 | TRBJ2-1
TGTGCCAGCGCCGGGACAACAAGGAATGAGCAGTTCTTC | CASAGTTRNEQFF | - | TRBV11-2 | - | TRBJ2-1
TGCAGTGCTACAGGACGAGCACCCGGGGAGCTGTTTTTT | CSATGRAPGELFF | few | TRBV20-1 | - | TRBJ2-2
TGCAGCGTTGAGCTCGAGAGCACAGATACGCAGTATTTT | CSVELESTDTQYF | - | TRBV29-1 | - | TRBJ2-3
TGTGCCAGCAGCGAGACTACAGGGTTCTATAATTCACCCCTCCACTTT | CASSETTGFYNSPLHF | - | TRBV11-2 | - | TRBJ1-6
TGCAGTGCTTTAGCCCGGGTGAAAAACACTGAAGCTTTCTTT | CSALARVKNTEAFF | - | TRBV20-1 | - | TRBJ1-1
TGTGCCATCTTCCGCCAGGGGCCCTCCTACGAGCAGTACTTC | CAIFRQGPSYEQYF | - | TRBV2 | - | TRBJ2-7
TGCAGCGTGCCGGGCCTTTACGAGCAGTACTTC | CSVPGLYEQYF | - | TRBV29-1 | - | TRBJ2-7
TGCGCCAGCAGCTTGGCCGGAACTAGCGGACCCTACGAGCAGTACTTC | CASSLAGTSGPYEQYF | many | TRBV5-1 | TRBD2 | TRBJ2-7
TGTGCCAGCAGCGCGGGGGGGGCAGATACGCAGTATTTT | CASSAGGADTQYF | many | TRBV9 | TRBD2 | TRBJ2-3
TGCGCCAGCAGCTCAGGTGGCTGGGGAAACACCATATATTTT | CASSSGGWGNTIYF | many | TRBV5-1 | - | TRBJ1-3
TGTGCCACCAGCGGAGGAAATCAGCCCCAGCATTTT | CATSGGNQPQHF | few | TRBV15 | - | TRBJ1-5
TGTGCCAGCAGGGGGCTCTCCGGTAGCACCGGGGAGCCGTTTTTT | CASRGLSGSTGEPFF | - | TRBV11-2 | - | TRBJ2-2
TGCAGCGTTGTAGGGAGACTTTTGAACACTGAAGCTTTCTTT | CSVVGRLLNTEAFF | - | TRBV29-1 | - | TRBJ1-1
TGTGCCAGCAGCTTGGAGCCAGAAAGCACAGATACGCAGTATTTT | CASSLEPESTDTQYF | few | TRBV5-6 | - | TRBJ2-3
TGTGCCAGCAGCTCCCGGACAGGGGGCACAGATACGCAGTATTTT | CASSSRTGGTDTQYF | few | TRBV7-3 | TRBD1 | TRBJ2-3
TGCGCCAGCAGCTTGGTAGCCTACGAGGAGCTGTTTTTT | CASSLVAYEELFF | few | TRBV5-1 | - | TRBJ2-2
TGCAGCGTGTCCCCGTCGACAGATACGCAGTATTTT | CSVSPSTDTQYF | many | TRBV29-1 | - | TRBJ2-3
TGTGCCTGGAGTCGGGCAGGGCCCACAGATACGCAGTATTTT | CAWSRAGPTDTQYF | - | TRBV30 | - | TRBJ2-3
TGTGCCAGCAGCTTAGAAGCGGGCGGGCAGTACTTC | CASSLEAGGQYF | many | TRBV7-9 | - | TRBJ2-7
TGCAGTGCCCCCGAAGTTGGCCCGGTGGATGAGCAGTTCTTC | CSAPEVGPVDEQFF | many | TRBV20-1 | - | TRBJ2-1
TGCAGTGCTCAAGCCGGCGGAGAGACCCAGTACTTC | CSAQAGGETQYF | few | TRBV20-1 | - | TRBJ2-5
TGTGCCAGCAGCTCCGTTAGCGGGAGTGAGCAGTTCTTC | CASSSVSGSEQFF | - | TRBV7-9 | TRBD2 | TRBJ2-1
TGTGCCACCAGTGATTTGTGGGGGTCCCAGGATGAGCAGTTCTTC | CATSDLWGSQDEQFF | few | TRBV24-1 | - | TRBJ2-1
TGTGCCAGCAGTACCAATACAGGGATAGGGGAAAAACTGTTTTTT | CASSTNTGIGEKLFF | few | TRBV28 | - | TRBJ1-4
TGTGCCAGCGGGGGGACGGACAATCAGCCCCAGCATTTT | CASGGTDNQPQHF | - | TRBV6-5 | - | TRBJ1-5
TGTGCCAGCAGCAAGACTAGCGGGAGGGGAGAGACCCAGTACTTC | CASSKTSGRGETQYF | - | TRBV5-5 | TRBD2 | TRBJ2-5
TGCAGTGCTAGGCTAGCGGGAGGGCCCTATGAGCAGTTCTTC | CSARLAGGPYEQFF | - | TRBV20-1 | TRBD2 | TRBJ2-1
TGTGCCAGCAGATATCCCGGGACAGCTGGCTACACCTTC | CASRYPGTAGYTF | few | TRBV12-3/TRBV12-4 | TRBD1 | TRBJ1-2
TGTGCCCAGGCCGGGCAGGTGGGCGGGGAGCTGTTTTTT | CAQAGQVGGELFF | - | TRBV30 | - | TRBJ2-2
TGTGCCAGCTCCTGGGGCAATGGGGAGACCCAGTACTTC | CASSWGNGETQYF | - | TRBV18 | - | TRBJ2-5
TGTGCCAGTAGTGCGACTAGCGGGAGGTCTCGGAGGGAGACCCAGTACTTC | CASSATSGRSRRETQYF | - | TRBV19 | TRBD2 | TRBJ2-5
TGTGCCACCAGTGATAGGGTTTCCACAGATACGCAGTATTTT | CATSDRVSTDTQYF | - | TRBV24-1 | - | TRBJ2-3
TGTGCCAGCGGGGCTGGGGGAGGTCAGCCCCAGCATTTT | CASGAGGGQPQHF | many | TRBV12-3/TRBV12-4 | - | TRBJ1-5
TGTGCCAGCAGGGACAATCCAGGGGGCTACAATGAGCAGTTCTTC | CASRDNPGGYNEQFF | few | TRBV12-3/TRBV12-4 | TRBD1 | TRBJ2-1
TGTGCCACCAGCAGCGGGACAGGGAATAACAATGAGCAGTTCTTC | CATSSGTGNNNEQFF | few | TRBV15 | TRBD1 | TRBJ2-1
TGTGCCAGCAGTCTGGGTTCGGGGGAGTGGGGTACGCAGTATTTT | CASSLGSGEWGTQYF | - | TRBV6-5 | - | TRBJ2-3